This T cell receptor beta chain was captured in a study of cytomegalovirus exposure and HLA in healthy donors. Turning to this clone: The antigen remains undetermined.

Points from the study as a whole: Researchers counted 150 to 200 TCR beta chains as cytomegalovirus-associated. Among the most significant clusters, several appeared linked to common viral pathogens in a later analysis.

PCR involved 60 Vbeta and 13 Jbeta primers. Clones were sequenced by immunoSEQ multiplex PCR, and TCRdb holds only the in-frame ones, with some missing. In the table there are about 200,000 clones, under 85% of which are singletons. Looked up from germline, CDR1 is SGHTA and CDR2 is FQGNSA. The CDR3 spans 14 residues. Deletions cut 1 base from V and 2 bases from J, with 8 bases between. Sequenced: PBMCs. V is TRBV7-2 and J is TRBJ2-5; D may be TRBD1 (5 bases). The receptor comes from a man in his forties or fifties in good health and CMV-seronegative. The CDR3 region is CASSLDDRQETQYF. DNA of the CDR3: TGTGCCAGCAGCTTAGATGACAGACAAGAGACCCAGTACTTC.